Listed below are T cell receptor beta chains from one sample, sequenced in a study of blood T cell repertoires in COVID-19. Assay: immunoSEQ multiplex PCR; the TCRdb copy retains only in-frame clones and omits some. This table holds fewer than 300,000 clones, 65% to 90% found once. Sequenced input: peripheral blood. The receptors were sampled from a man aged 45-65 years with COVID-19, enrolled during active disease. Each CDR3 is given with its conserved first and last residue. Each record gives: D gene, J gene, clone size, V gene, CDR3 protein, CDR3 DNA. The D gene is left open where the match is weak. Clone size is given for some rows only: seen once, a few or many times, or a class if the clone is expanded.

d_gene: TRBD1; j_gene: TRBJ1-5; abundance: -; v_gene: TRBV7-2; CDR3aa: CASSFSGQSNQPQHF; CDR3nt: TGTGCCAGCAGCTTTTCGGGACAGTCCAATCAGCCCCAGCATTTT
d_gene: -; j_gene: TRBJ1-5; abundance: few; v_gene: TRBV15; CDR3aa: CATSRGGRGGYSNQPQHF; CDR3nt: TGTGCCACCAGCAGAGGAGGCAGGGGCGGGTATAGCAATCAGCCCCAGCATTTT
d_gene: TRBD2; j_gene: TRBJ2-1; abundance: -; v_gene: TRBV19; CDR3aa: CASSKQGLAGAEYNEQFF; CDR3nt: TGTGCCAGTAGTAAACAGGGCTTAGCGGGAGCGGAATACAATGAGCAGTTCTTC
d_gene: TRBD2; j_gene: TRBJ2-1; abundance: -; v_gene: TRBV7-3; CDR3aa: CASSGSGPYNEQFF; CDR3nt: TGTGCCAGCAGCGGTAGCGGGCCCTACAATGAGCAGTTCTTC
d_gene: -; j_gene: TRBJ1-5; abundance: -; v_gene: TRBV6-4; CDR3aa: CARGGGQSINQPQHF; CDR3nt: TGTGCCAGGGGAGGGGGACAATCCATCAATCAGCCCCAGCATTTT
d_gene: -; j_gene: TRBJ2-5; abundance: -; v_gene: TRBV4-3; CDR3aa: CASSQARGGQETQYF; CDR3nt: TGCGCCAGCAGCCAAGCCAGGGGTGGGCAAGAGACCCAGTACTTC
d_gene: TRBD2; j_gene: TRBJ2-1; abundance: -; v_gene: TRBV30; CDR3aa: CAWSVLAGGFGEQFF; CDR3nt: TGTGCCTGGAGTGTACTAGCGGGGGGGTTCGGTGAGCAGTTCTTC
d_gene: -; j_gene: TRBJ2-2; abundance: -; v_gene: TRBV25-1; CDR3aa: CASSDPSGTGELFF; CDR3nt: TGTGCCAGCAGTGACCCCTCGGGGACCGGGGAGCTGTTTTTT
d_gene: TRBD1; j_gene: TRBJ1-4; abundance: -; v_gene: TRBV4-3; CDR3aa: CASSQEEGQGGEKLFF; CDR3nt: TGCGCCAGCAGCCAAGAAGAGGGTCAGGGGGGTGAAAAACTGTTTTTT
d_gene: -; j_gene: TRBJ2-7; abundance: -; v_gene: TRBV6-5; CDR3aa: CASSPKGVEQYF; CDR3nt: TGTGCCAGCAGTCCAAAGGGGGTCGAGCAGTACTTC
d_gene: TRBD1; j_gene: TRBJ1-2; abundance: -; v_gene: TRBV19; CDR3aa: CASSIWTDRGEGYTF; CDR3nt: TGTGCCAGTAGTATCTGGACCGACAGGGGAGAGGGCTACACCTTC